The rows below give T cell receptor beta chains drawn from one sample of a study of blood T cell repertoires in COVID-19. Libraries were prepared by immunoSEQ multiplex PCR; TCRdb keeps only in-frame clonotypes and omits some of them. The table lists 100,000 to 150,000 clones, approximately 90% of them singletons. The specimen sequenced was peripheral blood. The receptors were gathered from a man aged 65 to 85 with active COVID-19. CDR3s include the opening cysteine and the closing phenylalanine or tryptophan. Rows may omit the clone size; those that give it use once, few, many or a size class.

cdr3_aa	clone_size	v_call	j_call
CASRNRGTEKLFF	-	TRBV13	TRBJ1-4
CASSAGQGNYGYTF	-	TRBV5-1	TRBJ1-2
CASSRDGTPNEKLFF	-	TRBV7-2	TRBJ1-4
CASSSMDREQETQYF	-	TRBV5-1	TRBJ2-5
CASSLAGGDRYGYTF	-	TRBV5-6	TRBJ1-2
CASSWDSTGELFF	-	TRBV7-9	TRBJ2-2
CASSSQGLTNEKLFF	-	TRBV19	TRBJ1-4
CACKGQGISNEQFF	-	TRBV2	TRBJ2-1
CASRTGGTEAFF	once	TRBV28	TRBJ1-1
CSVAQGLNQPQHF	-	TRBV29-1	TRBJ1-5
CASSIPGAVMGETQYF	-	TRBV28	TRBJ2-5
CASSLRLAPNEQFF	-	TRBV5-5	TRBJ2-1
CASSPSGTTEGYTF	few	TRBV7-9	TRBJ1-2
CASTNPGGAKNIQYF	-	TRBV19	TRBJ2-4
CASRSGLAGNADTQYF	-	TRBV7-9	TRBJ2-3
CASFPGLAAQETQYF	-	TRBV7-7	TRBJ2-5
CASSSDRPAGGNEQFF	-	TRBV7-2	TRBJ2-1
CASSQGGGGETQYF	-	TRBV4-1	TRBJ2-5
CASSERQGATYEQYF	-	TRBV2	TRBJ2-7
CASSRGQGINQPQHF	-	TRBV23-1	TRBJ1-5
CASSTNRGGTEAFF	-	TRBV5-4	TRBJ1-1
CASSSRLNQETQYF	-	TRBV11-2	TRBJ2-5
CSISGNTEAFF	-	TRBV20-1	TRBJ1-1
CASSLAEVETQYF	-	TRBV5-1	TRBJ2-5
CASSQEGYSGGSYEQYF	-	TRBV14	TRBJ2-7
CASSPTGFTGELFF	-	TRBV6-2/TRBV6-3	TRBJ2-2
CASSLRDQETQYF	-	TRBV12-3/TRBV12-4	TRBJ2-5
CASSEGSGSGDNEQFF	-	TRBV9	TRBJ2-1
CASSFDREQPQHF	once	TRBV7-2	TRBJ1-5
CASSKYPGQSNTEAFF	once	TRBV19	TRBJ1-1
CASSAGHTIYF	-	TRBV9	TRBJ1-3
CASSLAGAQETQYF	-	TRBV7-2	TRBJ2-5
CASSGRDTSTEAFF	once	TRBV5-4	TRBJ1-1
CAWRPAGTKDSPLHF	once	TRBV30	TRBJ1-6
CASSPGTGGSYEQFF	once	TRBV18	TRBJ2-1
CASSFTRVLNGGELFF	-	TRBV7-9	TRBJ2-2
CASNVAGTYGYTF	-	TRBV2	TRBJ1-2
CASTITDSANSPLHF	-	TRBV11-2	TRBJ1-6
CATSVGGSGTTEQYF	-	TRBV24-1	TRBJ2-7
CASSTGTQVAKNIQYF	-	TRBV27	TRBJ2-4
CSVDSRGNTEAFF	-	TRBV29-1	TRBJ1-1